Included here is one T cell receptor (beta chain) sequence, with context. The antigen is undetermined. This sample was included in a study of OX40 agonist ivuxolimab in advanced cancers. Study as a whole: Dose-escalation patients' cancers were hepatocellular carcinoma, melanoma, renal cell or head and neck cancer.

Here immunoSEQ multiplex PCR was the method, and the copy in TCRdb shows in-frame clones only, minus some. The repertoire has about 92,000 clones, 90% to 95% of them found once; the top ten carry 0.3% to 0.4%. The CDR3 sequence is 15 residues long. The germline CDR1 and CDR2 sequences are SGHTS and YDEGEE. V was clipped by 2 bases and J by 2 bases, with 14 bases between them. Study conclusions and caveats: No determination was made of the antigen specificity of the expanded peripheral T cells.

J is TRBJ2-7 and V is TRBV5-8; D ambiguous. The receptor was derived from an adult with an advanced solid tumor such as melanoma, head and neck, liver or kidney cancer. The sequencing used CD4+ or CD8+ T cells sorted from blood, collected in a trial of the OX40 agonist ivuxolimab. The CDR3 DNA reads TGTGCCAGCAGCTTCCTCGGTGCCATAGCCTACGAGCAGTACTTC. Translated: CASSFLGAIAYEQYF.